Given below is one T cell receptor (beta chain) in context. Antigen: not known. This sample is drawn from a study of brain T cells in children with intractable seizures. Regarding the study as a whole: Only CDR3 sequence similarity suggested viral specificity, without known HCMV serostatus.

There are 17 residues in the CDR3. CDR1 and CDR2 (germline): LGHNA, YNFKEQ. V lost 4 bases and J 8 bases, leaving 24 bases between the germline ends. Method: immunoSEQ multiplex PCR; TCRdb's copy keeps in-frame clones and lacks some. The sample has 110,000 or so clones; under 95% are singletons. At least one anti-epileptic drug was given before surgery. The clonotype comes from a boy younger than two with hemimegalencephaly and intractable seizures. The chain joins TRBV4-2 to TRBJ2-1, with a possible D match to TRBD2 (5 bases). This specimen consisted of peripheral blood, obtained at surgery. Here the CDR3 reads CASSPRPLTSIIDEQFF. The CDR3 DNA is TGTGCCAGCAGCCCCCGGCCCCTTACTAGTATAATCGATGAGCAGTTCTTC.